Shown below are 24 T cell receptor beta chains from a single sample sequenced in a study of blood T cell repertoires in COVID-19. Clones were read by immunoSEQ multiplex PCR, and TCRdb kept only the in-frame ones, dropping some. The sample has about 150,000 clones, about four fifths seen once. Sequencing used peripheral blood. The receptor set was obtained from a man between 60 and 75 years old with acute or convalescent COVID-19.

This chain uses TRBV20-1 with TRBJ1-5; D is uncertain. CDR3 length equals 16 residues. V was clipped by 3 bases and J by 2 bases, with 17 bases between them. Germline V gene data show CDR1 as DFQATT and CDR2 as SNEGSKA (reference sequence). CDR3 bases: TGCAGTGCTAGTGAGGTTTCGGGATGGGGCAATCAGCCCCAGCATTTT. Protein: CSASEVSGWGNQPQHF.

Only one count was recorded for this clone. This rearrangement joins TRBV6-1 to TRBJ1-2; a weak D match, TRBD1 (5 bases). The CDR3 spans 15 residues. The germline V gene encodes CDR1 MNHNS and CDR2 SASEGT. The V end was cut by 1 base, the J end by 4 bases, with 13 bases between. CDR3 region: CASSEEGQGPYGYTF. The CDR3 coding sequence is TGTGCCAGCAGTGAAGAGGGCCAGGGCCCCTATGGCTACACCTTC.

This chain links TRBV28 with TRBJ1-2, with 8 bases aligning to TRBD1. The CDR3 is 14 residues long. Germline CDR1 MDHEN, CDR2 SYDVKM. The J segment lost 4 bases and the V segment lost 4 bases, leaving 5 bases of the junction unmatched. CDR3 DNA sequence: TGTGCCAGCAGTTCAGGGGGCGCAGGCTATGGCTACACCTTC. Translation: CASSSGGAGYGYTF.

The J gene is TRBJ1-2, the V gene TRBV28; 8 bases fit TRBD1. Germline loops: CDR1 MDHEN, CDR2 SYDVKM. The CDR3 contains 14 residues. After removal of 6 bases from V and 4 bases from J, the junction contained 7 bases not matched to a gene. Here the CDR3 reads CASRTGALIYGYTF. CDR3 bases: TGTGCCAGCAGGACAGGGGCTCTTATCTATGGCTACACCTTC.

Here the CDR3 reads CASSFPDRPHEQYF. The CDR3 nucleotides read TGCGCCAGCAGCTTCCCGGACAGGCCCCACGAGCAGTACTTC. V usage is TRBV5-1 and J usage is TRBJ2-7, with 7 bases aligning to TRBD1. V was pared by 2 bases and J by 5 bases, with 7 bases of the junction left unmatched. Per the germline V gene, CDR1 is SGHRS and CDR2 is YFSETQ. The CDR3 is made up of 14 amino acids.

This clone was counted once. V usage is TRBV7-2 and J usage is TRBJ1-3, with 8 bases matching TRBD1. Germline CDR1 and CDR2: SGHTA and FQGNSA. This CDR3 contains 17 residues. Trimming took 1 base from V and 0 from J; bases not matched to a gene: 5. Written as DNA, the CDR3 is TGTGCCAGCAGCTTAGTGGGAACAGGGGGCTCTGGAAACACCATATATTTT. Amino acid sequence: CASSLVGTGGSGNTIYF.

The chain combines TRBV9 with TRBJ2-7, with 8 bases that match TRBD2. The CDR3 runs to 14 residues. V shed 7 bases and J 5 bases; nucleotides not matched to a gene: 11. Per germline, CDR1 SGDLS and CDR2 YYNGEE. Written as DNA, the CDR3 is TGTGCCAGCTCCGCGGGGGGACTAGGGAACGAGCAGTACTTC. This codes for CASSAGGLGNEQYF.

This clone was seen more than once but under ten times. The chain combines TRBV3-1 (or the pseudogene TRBV3-2) with TRBJ1-1; D is possibly TRBD1 (6 bases). Looked up from germline, CDR1 is LGHDT and CDR2 is YNNKEL (reference sequence). The length of the CDR3 is 14 residues. Trimming removed 0 bases from V and 7 bases from J, with 12 bases in between. CDR3 in DNA: TGTGCCAGCAGCCAAGAGGGGGCGAAAGATGAAGCTTTCTTT. Amino acid sequence: CASSQEGAKDEAFF.

This sequence joins TRBV18 and TRBJ2-2; 8 bases line up with TRBD2. The germline V gene encodes CDR1 KGHSH and CDR2 LQKENI. The CDR3 is 15 amino acids. With V trimmed by 5 bases and J by 2 bases, 4 bases remained unmatched. CDR3: CASSYGLANTGELFF. The CDR3 nucleotides read TGTGCCAGCTCATACGGACTAGCAAACACCGGGGAGCTGTTTTTT.

V and J are TRBV7-9 and TRBJ2-7; D uncertain. This CDR3 has 13 amino acids. V lost 1 base and J lost 1, with 5 bases in between. Germline CDR1 SEHNR, CDR2 FQNEAQ (reference sequence). For the CDR3, the DNA is TGTGCCAGCAGCTTAGATCCTTCCTACGAGCAGTACTTC. The encoded protein is CASSLDPSYEQYF.

The chain carries TRBV7-2 and TRBJ2-7; 11 positions agree with TRBD2. The germline V gene encodes CDR1 SGHTA and CDR2 FQGNSA. The CDR3 sequence is 15 residues long. V was clipped by 6 bases and J by 6 bases; unmatched bases: 10. The CDR3 DNA is TGTGCCAGCAGGTCCGGACTAGCGGGTTCCGGCGAGCAGTACTTC. This gives the protein CASRSGLAGSGEQYF.

The chain has TRBV7-2 and TRBJ2-7; a possible D gene is TRBD1 (5 bases). Trimming removed 4 bases at V and 7 bases at J, with 17 bases between. CDR3 size: 14 residues. Looked up from germline, CDR1 is SGHTA and CDR2 is FQGNSA. The CDR3 DNA is TGTGCCAGCAGCTCGAATTGGGGCTACGGAGAGCAGTACTTC. It translates to CASSSNWGYGEQYF.

On this clone itself: The same CDR3 also results from other DNA sequences found in this sample. The chain recombines TRBV7-9 with TRBJ2-1; TRBD1 matches 10 bases. Germline trimming cut 3 bases from V and 7 bases from J; bases unmatched to any gene: 0. Looked up from germline, CDR1 is SEHNR and CDR2 is FQNEAQ (reference sequence). The CDR3 is made up of 13 amino acids. CDR3 loop: CASSLGQGNEQFF. In DNA form, the CDR3 reads TGTGCCAGCAGCTTGGGACAGGGGAATGAGCAGTTCTTC.

The CDR3 spells CASSRGGIRELFF. In nucleotides, the CDR3 is TGTGCCAGCAGCCGAGGGGGAATCAGGGAGCTGTTTTTT. V is TRBV14 and J is TRBJ2-2, with D maybe TRBD1 (6 bases). Germline values: CDR1 SGHDN, CDR2 FVKESK. The CDR3 sequence is 13 residues long. The V and J ends lost 4 bases and 9 bases respectively, with 12 bases between them.

The rearrangement uses TRBV7-2 and TRBJ2-7; 8 nucleotides line up with TRBD1. CDR1 and CDR2 from the germline V gene are SGHTA and FQGNSA. The junction had 7 bases not matched to a gene; V was cut back by 10 bases and J by 2 bases. The CDR3 is made up of 13 amino acids. In nucleotides, the CDR3 is TGTGCCACCACAAACAGGGGGACCTACGAGCAGTACTTC. Translated: CATTNRGTYEQYF.

This clone showed up just a few times. In nucleotides, the CDR3 is TGTGCCAGCAGCGTAACAGATCAAGAGACCCAGTACTTC. Encoded protein: CASSVTDQETQYF. The chain links TRBV9 to TRBJ2-5; D not resolved. V was cut by 1 base and J by 2 bases, with 6 bases left in between. Germline CDR1 SGDLS, CDR2 YYNGEE. This CDR3 region has 13 residues. The full variable domain, its missing parts supplied by reference TRBV9 and TRBJ2-5, is DSGVTQTPKHLITATGQRVTLRCSPRSGDLSVYWYQQSLDQGLQFLIQYYNGEERAKGNILERFSAQQFPDLHSELNLSSLELGDSALYFCASSVTDQETQYFGPGTRLLVL.

This clone was counted only a few times. This chain links TRBV7-6 with TRBJ2-2; D possibly corresponds to TRBD2 (6 bases). The CDR3 sequence is 16 residues long. Trimming left V 7 bases short and J 2 bases short, with 17 bases between. Germline V gene data show CDR1 as SGHVS and CDR2 as FNYEAQ. CDR3 sequence reads: CASIPLGGANTGELFF. DNA of the CDR3: TGTGCCAGCATCCCCCTGGGGGGAGCCAACACCGGGGAGCTGTTTTTT.

This chain uses TRBV21-1 with TRBJ1-6; the table's D call TRBD1 went unverified against the DNA. TRBV21-1 is an annotated pseudogene. The CDR3 spans 17 residues. The CDR3, as DNA: TGTGCCAGCAGCAAAGCTCCTAGGACAGGGCAGGATTCACCCCTCCACTTT. As protein: CASSKAPRTGQDSPLHF.

V gene TRBV29-1 combines with J gene TRBJ2-2; 8 bases line up with TRBD2. In germline, CDR1 is SQVTM, CDR2 ANQGSEA. V shed 6 bases, J shed 6 bases, and the junction held 3 bases outside the gene matches. This CDR3 spans 12 amino acids. The CDR3 bases are TGCAGCGTGTCAGCGGGAGCCGGGGAGCTGTTTTTT. It specifies CSVSAGAGELFF.

This chain joins TRBV6-5 and TRBJ2-7, with 9 bases identical to TRBD2. The CDR3 consists of 14 residues. With 6 bases clipped from V and 5 bases from J, the junction kept 8 bases outside the gene matches. Germline V gene lookup returns CDR1 MNHEY and CDR2 SVGAGI. The CDR3 coding sequence is TGTGCCAGCAGGATTAGCGGGAGTACCCACGAGCAGTACTTC. This sequence encodes CASRISGSTHEQYF.

J is TRBJ1-4 and V is TRBV6-4, with no clear D. Germline V gene lookup returns CDR1 MRHNA and CDR2 SNTAGT. V was shortened by 6 bases and J by 1 base, with 9 bases between the two germline ends. This CDR3 has 14 amino acids. For the CDR3, the DNA is TGTGCCAGCAGCCCCACGGGAACTAATGAAAAACTGTTTTTT. Translating it yields CASSPTGTNEKLFF.

The rearrangement joins TRBV6-2 or TRBV6-3 to TRBJ2-7, with a tentative D call TRBD1 (5 bases). Between the trimmed V and J ends, which lost 2 bases and 2 bases, there was a span of 7 bases. CDR1 is MNHEY, CDR2 SVGEGT, per germline. The CDR3 has 13 amino acids. CDR3 sequence reads: CASSYGAAYEQYF. The CDR3 DNA reads as TGTGCCAGCAGTTACGGGGCAGCCTACGAGCAGTACTTC.

V and J are TRBV2 and TRBJ2-5; D is unclear. The germline V gene has CDR1 SNHLY and CDR2 FYNNEI. V dropped 4 bases and J dropped 0 bases, with 6 bases sitting between them. The CDR3 length is 13 residues. The CDR3 loop reads CASSGQYQETQYF. The DNA of the CDR3 is TGTGCCAGCAGTGGCCAGTACCAAGAGACCCAGTACTTC.

CDR3 sequence (DNA): TGTGCCAGCAGCTTAGGACTAGCGGCCTACGAGCAGTACTTC. The encoded protein is CASSLGLAAYEQYF. The genes are TRBV7-2 and TRBJ2-7; 9 bases align to TRBD2. The CDR3 totals 14 residues. Looked up from germline, CDR1 is SGHTA and CDR2 is FQGNSA. With V trimmed by 1 base and J by 2 bases, 0 bases remained unmatched.